This T cell receptor (beta chain) was retrieved from a study of T cells in Graves' hyperthyroidism and ophthalmopathy (dated by TCRdb to the late 2010s). As for the study more broadly: Peripheral blood samples were taken at the time of initial diagnosis, prior to any treatment. TCR Vbeta CDR3 sequencing of 120 to 150 peripheral blood samples (43 ophthalmopathy, about 75 hyperthyroidism and roughly 17 progressor patients) is reported in the paper. An independent validation cohort of 18 to 20 hyperthyroidism patients and about 16 patients who later progressed to ophthalmopathy tested prospective prediction of ophthalmopathy. For training and testing, the 100 or so patients in the discovery cohort were randomly divided in a 7:3 ratio. A discovery cohort of roughly 100 patients, approximately 45 with Graves' ophthalmopathy and approximately 55 with stable Graves' hyperthyroidism, was used to find distinguishing TCR V-J signatures. After blood sampling, hyperthyroidism patients were treated with methimazole at a starting dose of 30 mg daily, and ophthalmopathy patients were treated with high-dose intravenous methylprednisolone. In about six Graves' hyperthyroidism patients, the study also compared T-cell repertoires from thyroid tissue with T-cell repertoires from blood.

General study outcomes and caveats: A model built on a 13 V-J signature distinguished ophthalmopathy from stable hyperthyroidism, reaching 85% to 90% sensitivity and 81.08% specificity in cross-validation and 80%/75% in testing. Most expanded thyroid clonotypes (frequency above 0.001) were also detected in blood, suggesting blood repertoires may reflect thyroid immune responses. In validation, progression to ophthalmopathy was predicted by the model with 70% to 71% sensitivity and around 75% specificity, a median of around 5.9 months before onset. No statistical method was used to set the sample size in advance, and investigators knew the group allocation.

The TCR beta CDR3 regions were amplified from RNA transcripts. For the first round of RT-PCR on the TCR CDR3, the HTBI primer set was used together with the Qiagen OneStep RT-PCR kit. A second multiplex PCR round built the libraries, followed by size selection and purification. Libraries were sequenced paired-end with 100 bp reads on an Illumina HiSeq2000. As for the authors' bioinformatics: SOAPnuke was used to process the raw data, removing reads that contained adapters or uncalled bases, had a mean Phred below 15, or lacked an exact match to the constant primer or identifier. High-quality paired reads were merged with COPE v1.2.5, and unique nucleotide sequences were defined as clonotypes. Clonotypes were aligned to IMGT TRBV, TRBD and TRBJ reference segments using MiTCR v1.1. Only V-J combinations with frequency above 0.0001, covering 99.2% of repertoires, were analysed. A TCS score was defined as the ratio between F50 (clonal expansion) and ExV (chaos), using BLOSUM62-based TCRdist between CDR3 peptides within each V-J. Welch's t-statistics and random forest reduced around 550 V-J features to fewer than 15, which were used in a naive Bayes classifier (R e1071). TCRdb took the public reads, trimmed them with fastp at Q25, ran MiXCR for clone calling and kept in-frame beta chains. Each CDR3 protein gets just one entry, which takes the most common genes and DNA from the rows behind it. V and J calls and clone size were set by TCRdb, not the authors. The sample includes roughly 630,000 distinct CDR3 sequences, with approximately 14% observed a single time. The ten biggest clones cover around 7.8% of the sample.

A patient counted as having stable Graves' hyperthyroidism if no progression to ophthalmopathy occurred over 18 months of follow-up. Hyperthyroidism patients were aged 18 to 65 years and newly diagnosed, with disease duration of less than 2 months. Patients with uncontrolled infections, other autoimmune diseases, pregnancy or lactation were excluded. Clinical symptoms, serum thyroxine and TRAb, thyroid ultrasound, and orbital computed tomography formed the basis for the diagnoses. PBMCs were isolated from approximately 10 ml of fresh peripheral blood by Ficoll-Paque density gradient centrifugation. Total RNA was extracted with Trizol reagent, and quality was checked on an Agilent 2100 Bioanalyzer. With respect to this clonotype: There is no known antigen for this receptor. No quality values exist for individual bases; no much larger clone is one base distant.

Inclusive of the bounding cysteine and phenylalanine, the CDR3 is 15 residues long. The retained sequence is limited to the CDR3, 45 bases, with the frame set at the first base. V lost 5 bases and J lost 3 bases; the stretch between them is 18 bases long. CDR1 and CDR2 are read off the germline V gene as SGHRS and YFSETQ. Recombination connected TRBV5-1 to TRBJ2-7; a tentative D call is TRBD2 (6 bases match). This TCR came from a woman under 40 with Graves' hyperthyroidism. Sequences were obtained from blood. The sequenced DNA is TGCGCCAGCAGATACGCGGCGGGACTCCTCTACGAGCAGTACTTC. Its protein reads: CASRYAAGLLYEQYF.